This TCR beta chain emerged from a study of T cell changes during pregnancy in multiple sclerosis. The protocol was immunoSEQ multiplex PCR, while the TCRdb copy is restricted to in-frame clones and leaves out a portion. The repertoire consists of 60,000 to 75,000 clones, with 92% occurring once and the leading ten covering around 1.6%. This clone was counted a single time. Germline CDR1 MNHNS, CDR2 SASEGT. CDR3 size: 13 residues. Trimming took 5 bases from V and 5 from J, leaving 12 bases between them. The clonotype comes from a female donor with multiple sclerosis, enrolled in a pregnancy study. This specimen was peripheral blood, taken after pregnancy. V is TRBV6-1 and J is TRBJ1-1; D call uncertain. The CDR3 is CASSHFGDTEAFF. CDR3 bases: TGTGCCAGCAGTCATTTCGGGGATACTGAAGCTTTCTTT.